This T cell receptor (beta chain) derives from a study of Graves' ophthalmopathy and Graves' hyperthyroidism. About the research overall: The collection of peripheral blood took place at initial diagnosis, before any treatment.

Germline CDR1 and CDR2: GTSNPN and SVGIG (reference sequence). With 1 base removed from V and 0 bases from J, the gap between germline ends came to 16 bases. The CDR3 has 18 amino acids. Investigators amplified TCR beta CDR3 regions from RNA transcripts. The authors performed first-round RT-PCR with HTBI primers and then a second-round multiplex PCR. Each CDR3 protein is one row after TCRdb ran MiXCR on the multiplex PCR reads. The repertoire consists of 150,000 to 200,000 distinct CDR3 sequences, with approximately 40% occurring once and the leading ten covering 8% to 9.5%. General observations from the study: Among thyroid clonotypes expanded above 0.001 frequency, most also appeared in blood.

This clonotype was detected many times. Antigen unknown. Among the exclusions were patients with other autoimmune diseases, uncontrolled infections, pregnancy or lactation. Sequenced material: peripheral blood. This chain joins TRBV30 and TRBJ2-6, with unresolved D. The source of this sequence is a man younger than 40 with Graves' ophthalmopathy. CDR3 sequence (DNA): TGTGCCTGGAGTGGTAAGGCAGGTGGAAGCTCTGGGGCCAACGTCCTGACTTTC. Translating gives CAWSGKAGGSSGANVLTF. Together with reference TRBV30 and TRBJ2-6, the CDR3 gives the full variable domain: SQTIHQWPATLVQPVGSPLSLECTVEGTSNPNLYWYRQAAGRGLQLLFYSVGIGQISSEVPQNLSASRPQDRQFILSSKKLLLSDSGFYLCAWSGKAGGSSGANVLTFGAGSRLTVL.